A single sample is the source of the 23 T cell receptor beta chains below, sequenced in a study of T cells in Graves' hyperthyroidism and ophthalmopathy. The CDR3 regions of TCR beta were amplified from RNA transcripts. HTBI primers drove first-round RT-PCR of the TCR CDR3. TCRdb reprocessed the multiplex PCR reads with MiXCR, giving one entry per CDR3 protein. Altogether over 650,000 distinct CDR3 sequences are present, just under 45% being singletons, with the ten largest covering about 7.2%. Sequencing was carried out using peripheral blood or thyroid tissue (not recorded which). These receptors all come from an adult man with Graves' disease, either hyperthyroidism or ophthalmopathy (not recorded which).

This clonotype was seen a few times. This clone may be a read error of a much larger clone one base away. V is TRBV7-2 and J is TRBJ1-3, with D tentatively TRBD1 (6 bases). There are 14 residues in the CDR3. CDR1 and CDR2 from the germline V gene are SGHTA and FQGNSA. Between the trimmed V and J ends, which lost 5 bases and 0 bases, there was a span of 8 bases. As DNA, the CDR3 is TGTGCCAGCAGCCGGGACACCTCTGGAAACACCATATATTTT. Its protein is CASSRDTSGNTIYF.

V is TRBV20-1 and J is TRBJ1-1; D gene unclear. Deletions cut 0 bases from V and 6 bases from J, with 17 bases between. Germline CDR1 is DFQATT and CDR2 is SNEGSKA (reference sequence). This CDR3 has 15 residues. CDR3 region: CSARDLVAVGPEAFF. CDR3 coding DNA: TGCAGTGCTAGAGATTTGGTGGCAGTCGGACCTGAAGCTTTCTTT.

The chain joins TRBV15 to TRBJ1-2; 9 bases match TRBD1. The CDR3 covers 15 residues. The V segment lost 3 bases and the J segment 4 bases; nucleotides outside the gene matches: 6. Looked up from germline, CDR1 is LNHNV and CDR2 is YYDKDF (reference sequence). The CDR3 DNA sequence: TGTGCCACCAGCAGTACGGACAGGGGCATCTATGGCTACACCTTC. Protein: CATSSTDRGIYGYTF.

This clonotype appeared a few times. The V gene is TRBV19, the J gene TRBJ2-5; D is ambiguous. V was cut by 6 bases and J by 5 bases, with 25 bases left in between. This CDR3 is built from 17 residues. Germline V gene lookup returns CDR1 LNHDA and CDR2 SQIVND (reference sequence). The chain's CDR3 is CASSPTSWFQDLETQYF. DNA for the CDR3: TGTGCCAGTAGCCCGACGAGTTGGTTTCAGGACCTGGAGACCCAGTACTTC.

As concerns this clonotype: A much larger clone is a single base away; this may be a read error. The CDR3: CASSDLGQFNQPQHF. The CDR3 nucleotides are TGTGCCAGCAGTGATCTGGGACAGTTCAATCAGCCCCAGCATTTT. The V gene is TRBV2, the J gene TRBJ1-5, with 7 bases aligning to TRBD1. In germline, CDR1 is SNHLY, CDR2 FYNNEI. J lost 3 bases, V lost 3 bases, and 5 bases had no gene match. The CDR3 extends over 15 amino acids. Full variable domain (rest looked up from reference TRBV2 and TRBJ1-5): EPEVTQTPSHQVTQMGQEVILRCVPISNHLYFYWYRQILGQKVEFLVSFYNNEISEKSEIFDDQFSVERPDGSNFTLKIRSTKLEDSAMYFCASSDLGQFNQPQHFGDGTRLSIL.

CDR3 DNA sequence: TGTGCCAGCAGCTCTCCCTTATTGACAGGGAAGGAGACCCAGTACTTC. It encodes CASSSPLLTGKETQYF. V is TRBV7-8 and J is TRBJ2-5, with 7 bases identical to TRBD1. Looked up from germline, CDR1 is SGHVS and CDR2 is FQNEAQ. The J segment lost 5 bases and the V segment lost 4 bases, leaving 13 bases of the junction unmatched. This CDR3 spans 16 amino acids. The whole variable domain, remainder taken from reference TRBV7-8 and TRBJ2-5, is GAGVSQSPRYKVAKRGQDVALRCDPISGHVSLFWYQQALGQGPEFLTYFQNEAQLDKSGLPSDRFFAERPEGSVSTLKIQRTQQEDSAVYLCASSSPLLTGKETQYFGPGTRLLVL.

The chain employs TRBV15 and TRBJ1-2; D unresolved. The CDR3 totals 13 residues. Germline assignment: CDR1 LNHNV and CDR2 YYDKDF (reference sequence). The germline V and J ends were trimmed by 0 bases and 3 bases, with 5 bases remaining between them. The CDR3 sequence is CATSRDIDYGYTF. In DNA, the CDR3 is TGTGCCACCAGCAGAGACATCGACTATGGCTACACCTTC.

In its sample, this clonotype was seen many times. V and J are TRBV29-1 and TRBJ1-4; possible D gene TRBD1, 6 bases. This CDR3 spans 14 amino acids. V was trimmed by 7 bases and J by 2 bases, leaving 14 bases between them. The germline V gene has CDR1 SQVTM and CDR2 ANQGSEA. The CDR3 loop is CSAAGRGTNEKLFF. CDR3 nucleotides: TGCAGCGCGGCAGGGAGGGGGACTAATGAAAAACTGTTTTTT.

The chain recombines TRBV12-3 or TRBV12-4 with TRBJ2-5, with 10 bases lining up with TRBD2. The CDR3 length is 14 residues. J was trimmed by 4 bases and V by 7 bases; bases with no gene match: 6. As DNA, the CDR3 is TGTGCCAGCACCCCCGTAGCGGGAGGAGAGACCCAGTACTTC. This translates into CASTPVAGGETQYF.

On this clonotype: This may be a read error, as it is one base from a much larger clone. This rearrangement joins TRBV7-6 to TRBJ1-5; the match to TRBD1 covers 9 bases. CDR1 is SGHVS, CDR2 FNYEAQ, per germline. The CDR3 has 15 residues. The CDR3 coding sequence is TGTGCCAGCAGCGGGGACAGGGATAGCAATCAGTCCCAGCATTTT. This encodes CASSGDRDSNQSQHF.

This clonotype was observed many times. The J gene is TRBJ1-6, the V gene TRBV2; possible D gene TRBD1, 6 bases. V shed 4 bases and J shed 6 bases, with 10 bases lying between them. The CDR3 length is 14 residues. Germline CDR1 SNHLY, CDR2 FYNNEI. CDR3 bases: TGTGCCAGCAGTGTGGACAGAAGTAATTCACCCCTCCACTTT. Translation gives CASSVDRSNSPLHF.

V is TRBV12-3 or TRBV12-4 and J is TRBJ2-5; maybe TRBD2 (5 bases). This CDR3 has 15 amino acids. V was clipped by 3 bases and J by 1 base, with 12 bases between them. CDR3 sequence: CASSFWTAGQETQYF. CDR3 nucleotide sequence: TGTGCCAGCAGTTTTTGGACGGCGGGCCAAGAGACCCAGTACTTC.

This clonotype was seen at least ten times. Here the CDR3 DNA reads TGTGCCACCAGCAAATACCGGGACAGCTCTGGAAACACCATATATTTT. This translates into CATSKYRDSSGNTIYF. The chain has TRBV15 and TRBJ1-3, with TRBD1 matching over 7 bases. The CDR3 extends over 16 amino acids. Trimming removed 4 bases from V and 0 bases from J; junction bases left unmatched: 6. Germline values: CDR1 LNHNV, CDR2 YYDKDF (reference sequence).

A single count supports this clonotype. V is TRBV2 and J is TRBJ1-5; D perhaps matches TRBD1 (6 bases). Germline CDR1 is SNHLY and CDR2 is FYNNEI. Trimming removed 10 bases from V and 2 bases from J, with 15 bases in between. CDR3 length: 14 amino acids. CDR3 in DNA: TGTGCCACCAGCCAGGGGTTCGGCAATCAGCCCCAGCATTTT. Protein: CATSQGFGNQPQHF.

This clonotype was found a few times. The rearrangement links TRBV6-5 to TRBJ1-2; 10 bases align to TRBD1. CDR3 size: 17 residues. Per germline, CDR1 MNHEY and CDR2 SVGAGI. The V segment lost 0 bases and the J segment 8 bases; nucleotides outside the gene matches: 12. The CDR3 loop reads CASSYSHSGQGEGGYTF. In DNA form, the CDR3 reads TGTGCCAGCAGTTACTCGCACTCCGGACAGGGGGAGGGCGGCTACACCTTC.

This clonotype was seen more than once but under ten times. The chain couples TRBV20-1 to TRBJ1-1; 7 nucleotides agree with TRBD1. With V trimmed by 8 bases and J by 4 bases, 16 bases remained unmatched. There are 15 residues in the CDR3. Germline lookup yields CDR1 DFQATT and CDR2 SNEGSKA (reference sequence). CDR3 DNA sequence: TGCAGTTGCACAGGGGTGTTTTCTGGAGGCACTGAAGCTTTCTTT. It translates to CSCTGVFSGGTEAFF.

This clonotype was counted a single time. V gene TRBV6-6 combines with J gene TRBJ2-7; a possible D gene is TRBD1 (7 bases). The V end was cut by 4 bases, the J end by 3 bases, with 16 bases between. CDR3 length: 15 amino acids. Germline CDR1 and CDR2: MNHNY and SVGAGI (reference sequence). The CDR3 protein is CASSSSRQGGYEQYF. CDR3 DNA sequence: TGTGCCAGCAGTTCCTCAAGACAGGGAGGCTACGAGCAGTACTTC.

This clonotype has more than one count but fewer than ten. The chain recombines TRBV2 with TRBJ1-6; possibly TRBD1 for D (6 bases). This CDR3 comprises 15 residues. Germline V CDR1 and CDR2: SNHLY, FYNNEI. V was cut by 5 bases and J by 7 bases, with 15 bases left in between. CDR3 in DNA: TGTGCCAGCAGTTACGCGGGGGGCGGAAATTCACCCCTCCACTTT. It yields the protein CASSYAGGGNSPLHF.

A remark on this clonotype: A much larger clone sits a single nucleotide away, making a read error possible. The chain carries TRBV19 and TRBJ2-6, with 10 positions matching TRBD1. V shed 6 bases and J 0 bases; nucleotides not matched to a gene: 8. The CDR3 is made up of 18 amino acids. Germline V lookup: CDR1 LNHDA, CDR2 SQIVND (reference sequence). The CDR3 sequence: CASRAGTGAVSGANVLTF. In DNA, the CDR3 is TGTGCCAGTAGAGCCGGGACAGGGGCCGTCTCTGGGGCCAACGTCCTGACTTTC.

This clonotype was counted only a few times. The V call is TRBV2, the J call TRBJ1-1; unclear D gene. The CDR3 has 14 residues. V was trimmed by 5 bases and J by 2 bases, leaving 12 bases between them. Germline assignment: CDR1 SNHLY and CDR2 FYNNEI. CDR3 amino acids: CASSSVSSNTEAFF. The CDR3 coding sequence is TGTGCCAGCAGTTCCGTATCGTCTAACACTGAAGCTTTCTTT. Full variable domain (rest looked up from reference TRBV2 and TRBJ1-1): EPEVTQTPSHQVTQMGQEVILRCVPISNHLYFYWYRQILGQKVEFLVSFYNNEISEKSEIFDDQFSVERPDGSNFTLKIRSTKLEDSAMYFCASSSVSSNTEAFFGQGTRLTVV.

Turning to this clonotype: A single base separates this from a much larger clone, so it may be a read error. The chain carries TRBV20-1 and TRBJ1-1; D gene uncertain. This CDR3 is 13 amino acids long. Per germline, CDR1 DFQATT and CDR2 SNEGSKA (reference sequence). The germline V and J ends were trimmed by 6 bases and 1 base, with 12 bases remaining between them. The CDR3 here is CSAAAHSNTEAFF. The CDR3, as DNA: TGCAGTGCCGCCGCGCACTCGAACACTGAAGCTTTCTTT.

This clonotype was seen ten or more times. DNA of the CDR3: TGTGCCAGCAGTGTGTTGGGACAAGAGACCCAGTACTTC. This encodes CASSVLGQETQYF. This chain joins TRBV2 and TRBJ2-5, with no clear D. CDR1 is SNHLY, CDR2 FYNNEI, per germline. The CDR3 sequence is 13 residues long. V was cut by 4 bases and J by 2 bases, with 8 bases left in between.

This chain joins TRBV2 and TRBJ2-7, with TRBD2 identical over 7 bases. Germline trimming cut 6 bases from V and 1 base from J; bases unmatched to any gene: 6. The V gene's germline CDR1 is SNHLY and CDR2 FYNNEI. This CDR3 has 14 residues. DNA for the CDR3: TGTGCCAGCAGAGGAAAGCGGGGTTCCTACGAGCAGTACTTC. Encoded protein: CASRGKRGSYEQYF.